Below are 3 T cell receptor beta chains sequenced from a single sample in a study of CD8 T cells in Susac syndrome. With random hexamers, 0.5 to 1 ug RNA was reverse transcribed. From the immunoSEQ multiplex PCR reads, TCRdb called clonotypes with MiXCR, one entry per CDR3 protein. Of about 150,000 distinct CDR3 sequences listed, around 96% are singletons. What was sequenced was CD4+ T cells from PBMCs. These receptors were taken from a human donor with Susac syndrome.

This sequence joins TRBV9 and TRBJ2-2; TRBD2 matches at 7 bases. The V segment lost 3 bases and the J segment 0 bases; nucleotides outside the gene matches: 8. CDR3 length equals 17 residues. Germline V gives CDR1 SGDLS, CDR2 YYNGEE. CDR3 in amino acids: CASSGQRGGSNTGELFF. The CDR3 nucleotides read TGTGCCAGCAGCGGTCAGCGGGGCGGCTCGAACACCGGGGAGCTGTTTTTT.

V and J are TRBV3-1 and TRBJ2-1, with TRBD1 matching over 8 bases. The germline CDR1 and CDR2 sequences are LGHDT and YNNKEL (reference sequence). V was clipped by 11 bases and J by 8 bases; unmatched bases: 5. The CDR3 length is 11 residues. The CDR3 coding sequence is TGTGCCGTTACAGGGGGGTATGAGCAGTTCTTC. Translated, it gives CAVTGGYEQFF.

The V and J genes are TRBV14 and TRBJ1-6, with D perhaps matching TRBD1 (5 bases). The length of the CDR3 is 15 residues. CDR1 is SGHDN, CDR2 FVKESK, per germline. Trimming left V 1 base short and J 7 bases short, with 11 bases between. CDR3 nucleotides: TGTGCCAGCAGCCAAGCCGGGACCGAGAATTCACCCCTCCACTTT. This codes for CASSQAGTENSPLHF.